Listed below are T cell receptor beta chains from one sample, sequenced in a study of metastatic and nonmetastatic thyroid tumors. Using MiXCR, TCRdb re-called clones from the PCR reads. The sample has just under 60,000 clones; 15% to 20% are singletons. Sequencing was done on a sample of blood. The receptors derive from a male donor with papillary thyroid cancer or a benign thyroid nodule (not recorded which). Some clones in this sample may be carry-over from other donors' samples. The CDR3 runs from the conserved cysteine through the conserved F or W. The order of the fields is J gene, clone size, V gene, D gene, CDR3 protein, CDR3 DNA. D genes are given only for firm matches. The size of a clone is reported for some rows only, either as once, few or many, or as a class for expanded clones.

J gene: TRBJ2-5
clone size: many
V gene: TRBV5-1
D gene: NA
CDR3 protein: CASSPGSVVSTQYF
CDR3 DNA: TGCGCCAGCAGTCCGGGCTCCGTGGTTTCGACCCAGTACTTC

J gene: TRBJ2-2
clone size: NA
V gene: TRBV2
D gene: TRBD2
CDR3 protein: CAISPVGLAGYTVELFF
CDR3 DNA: TGTGCCATCAGTCCAGTAGGGCTAGCGGGATACACCGTGGAGCTGTTTTTT

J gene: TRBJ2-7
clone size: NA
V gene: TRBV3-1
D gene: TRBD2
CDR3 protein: CASSLAAGGGQYF
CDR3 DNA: TGTGCCAGCAGCCTGGCGGCGGGGGGCGGGCAGTACTTC

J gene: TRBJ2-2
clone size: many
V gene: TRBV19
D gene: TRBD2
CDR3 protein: CASSTGLAGGTGELFF
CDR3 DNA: TGTGCCAGTAGTACCGGACTAGCGGGAGGCACCGGGGAGCTGTTTTTT

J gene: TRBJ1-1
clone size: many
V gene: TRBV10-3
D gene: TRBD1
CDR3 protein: CAISSGTVGTFF
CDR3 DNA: TGTGCCATCAGTTCTGGGACAGTGGGCACTTTCTTT

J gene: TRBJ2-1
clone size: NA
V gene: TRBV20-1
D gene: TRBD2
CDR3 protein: CSAKCLSSSGRACNEQFF
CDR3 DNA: TGCAGTGCAAAATGTTTATCGTCTAGCGGGAGGGCGTGCAATGAGCAGTTCTTC

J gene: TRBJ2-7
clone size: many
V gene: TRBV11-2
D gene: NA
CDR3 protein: CASSLDTAYEQYF
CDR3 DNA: TGTGCCAGCAGCTTAGATACAGCCTACGAGCAGTACTTC

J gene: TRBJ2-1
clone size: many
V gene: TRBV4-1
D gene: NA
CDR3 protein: CASRLTDEQFF
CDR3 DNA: TGCGCCAGCAGACTTACAGATGAGCAGTTCTTC

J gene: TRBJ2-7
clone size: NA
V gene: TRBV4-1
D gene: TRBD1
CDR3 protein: CASSQEGDRGYEQYF
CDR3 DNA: TGCGCCAGCAGCCAAGAGGGGGACAGGGGGTACGAGCAGTACTTC

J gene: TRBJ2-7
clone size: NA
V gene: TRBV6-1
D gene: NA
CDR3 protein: CASSPWSLNEQYF
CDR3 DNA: TGTGCCAGCAGCCCATGGTCCCTCAACGAGCAGTACTTC

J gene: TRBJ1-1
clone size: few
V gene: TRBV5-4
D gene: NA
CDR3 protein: CAAAQEEGGTEAFF
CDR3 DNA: TGTGCCGCAGCCCAGGAGGAGGGGGGGACTGAAGCTTTCTTT

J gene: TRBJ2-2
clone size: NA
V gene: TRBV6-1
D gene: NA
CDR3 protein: CASSCGATGELFF
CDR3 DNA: TGTGCCAGCAGTTGTGGAGCCACCGGGGAGCTGTTTTTT

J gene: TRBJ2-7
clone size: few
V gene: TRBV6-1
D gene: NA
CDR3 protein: CASIPDMSSYEQYF
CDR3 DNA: TGTGCCAGCATCCCGGACATGAGCTCCTACGAGCAGTACTTC